Reported below is one T cell receptor beta chain. Antigen specificity is unknown. The same CDR3 arises from other DNA sequences in this sample as well. This sample was included in a study of shared clonotypes between healthy human individuals. For the study at large: Used for every donor were three CD4 naive, three CD4 memory, two CD8 naive and one CD8 memory plate. Overall study results and limits: It was the non-shared clonotypes that had lower generation probabilities than clonotypes shared by all four donors. Sampling included only blood; tissue repertoires likely differ.

In the original analysis: Quality scores were absent from the junction-only immunoSEQ sequences, so filtering differed. Sequencing was performed with immunoSEQ multiplex PCR; in TCRdb, only in-frame clones are kept and a portion is missing. Clone size and V and J calls were adopted from that table, with D and trimming inferred from the DNA. Seen here are some 1,600,000 clones, around 98% observed once, and the top ten hold roughly 0.45%. The germline V and J ends were trimmed by 4 bases and 3 bases, with 5 bases remaining between them. Per germline, CDR1 DFQATT and CDR2 SNEGSKA (reference sequence). CDR3 length equals 11 residues.

The receptor was derived from a man between 25 and 39 years old in good health. V is TRBV20-1 and J is TRBJ2-3; D is unresolved. The sequencing sample was made of naive CD4+ T cells sorted from blood. The subset: CD45RA+ positively selected. The CDR3 spells CSATRTDTQYF. The CDR3 DNA sequence: TGCAGTGCTACTAGGACAGATACGCAGTATTTT.